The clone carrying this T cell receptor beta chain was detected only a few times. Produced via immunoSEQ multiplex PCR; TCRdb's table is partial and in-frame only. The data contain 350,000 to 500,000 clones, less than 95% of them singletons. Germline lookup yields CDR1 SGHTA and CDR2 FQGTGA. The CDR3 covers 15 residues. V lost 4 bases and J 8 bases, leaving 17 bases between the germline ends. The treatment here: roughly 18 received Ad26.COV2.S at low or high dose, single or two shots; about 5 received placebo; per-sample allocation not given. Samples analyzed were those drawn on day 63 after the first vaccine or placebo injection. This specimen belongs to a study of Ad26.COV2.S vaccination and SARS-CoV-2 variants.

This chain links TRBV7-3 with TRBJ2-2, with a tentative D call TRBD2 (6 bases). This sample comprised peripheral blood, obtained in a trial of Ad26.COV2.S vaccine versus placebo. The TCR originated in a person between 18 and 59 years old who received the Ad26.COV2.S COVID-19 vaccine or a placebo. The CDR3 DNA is TGTGCCAGCAGCTCGACGGGACTCCCGGTTGGGGAGCTGTTTTTT. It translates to CASSSTGLPVGELFF.